The TCR beta chain described here comes from a study of T-cell reconstitution after alpha-beta-depleted transplantation in children. This CDR3 is built from 15 residues. The V gene's germline CDR1 is SGHVS and CDR2 FQNEAQ. Trimming shortened V by 3 bases and J by 7 bases, and 15 bases separated the two germline ends. During its preparation, the TCRbeta library received unique molecular identifiers. TCRdb re-analysed the PCR reads in MiXCR, keeping a single row per CDR3 protein. The sample has over 550,000 distinct CDR3 sequences, roughly 10% seen once. This clonotype has only one observation. The clonotype comes from a human donor who donated a stem cell graft to a child with acute myeloid leukemia. This material consisted of PBMCs from the stem cell graft donor, taken from the stem cell graft. The J gene is TRBJ1-4, the V gene TRBV7-8; D uncertain. CDR3 DNA sequence: TGTGCCAGCAGCTTCAAGGGTGTTAAGAGTGAAAAACTGTTTTTT. It translates to CASSFKGVKSEKLFF.